The clone carrying this TCR beta chain has only a few counts. Using immunoSEQ multiplex PCR, the repertoire was profiled, and TCRdb retains in-frame clones only, with some absent. The repertoire includes about 110,000 clones, 60% to 80% of them detected once, and around 16% sits in the top ten. This entry comes from a study of blood T cell repertoires in COVID-19. This CDR3 is built from 13 residues. CDR1 and CDR2 from the germline V gene are SGHRS and YFSETQ. V lost 3 bases and J 2 bases, leaving 8 bases between the germline ends. The TCR comes from a woman of 80 years or more with active or convalescent COVID-19. The rearrangement joins TRBV5-1 to TRBJ1-1; D gene uncertain. Sequenced material: peripheral blood. This CDR3 is CASSWASNTEAFF. CDR3 nucleotide sequence: TGCGCCAGCAGCTGGGCCAGTAACACTGAAGCTTTCTTT.